This is a list of T cell receptor beta chains from one sample in a study of Ad26.COV2.S vaccination and SARS-CoV-2 variants. Assay used: immunoSEQ multiplex PCR; TCRdb lists only in-frame clones, some missing. The sample yields some 390,000 clones, approximately 91% seen once. The sample consisted of peripheral blood, taken in a trial of Ad26.COV2.S vaccine versus placebo. The receptor set was obtained from a person between 18 and 65 years old who received the Ad26.COV2.S COVID-19 vaccine or a placebo. CDR3s include the opening cysteine and the closing phenylalanine or tryptophan. A D gene is named only where the DNA matches it firmly. Size is stated for part of the rows, as once, few or many counts, or as a class when the clone is expanded.

cdr3_nt: TGCGCCAGCAGCCCCGCCAAAGGGGGTATACGGGTAAACTATGGCTACACCTTC; cdr3_aa: CASSPAKGGIRVNYGYTF; j_call: TRBJ1-2; d_call: NA; v_call: TRBV5-1; clone_size: NA
cdr3_nt: TGTGCCAGCAGCAAAGTAGGCAATGAGCAGTTCTTC; cdr3_aa: CASSKVGNEQFF; j_call: TRBJ2-1; d_call: NA; v_call: TRBV21-1; clone_size: NA
cdr3_nt: TGTGCCAGCAGATCCTGGGCCTCTGGGGCCAACGTCCTGACTTTC; cdr3_aa: CASRSWASGANVLTF; j_call: TRBJ2-6; d_call: NA; v_call: TRBV11-2; clone_size: NA
cdr3_nt: TGTGCCAGCAGTGAACCCAGGACGACCGATGGCTACACCTTC; cdr3_aa: CASSEPRTTDGYTF; j_call: TRBJ1-2; d_call: NA; v_call: TRBV2; clone_size: NA
cdr3_nt: TGTGCCAGCAGCTTAGGGGGGGATGAGCAGTTCTTC; cdr3_aa: CASSLGGDEQFF; j_call: TRBJ2-1; d_call: NA; v_call: TRBV7-9; clone_size: NA
cdr3_nt: TGTGCCAGCAGTACAGGGGAAGAGACCCAGTACTTC; cdr3_aa: CASSTGEETQYF; j_call: TRBJ2-5; d_call: TRBD1; v_call: TRBV13; clone_size: NA
cdr3_nt: TGCGCCAGCAGCTTCTTTGACCCCGCGGGCTCGGGGGCGCGTGAGCAGTACTTC; cdr3_aa: CASSFFDPAGSGAREQYF; j_call: TRBJ2-7; d_call: NA; v_call: TRBV5-1; clone_size: NA
cdr3_nt: TGTGCCACGGGGGCGGACAGGCTCGGTTCACCCCTCCACTTT; cdr3_aa: CATGADRLGSPLHF; j_call: TRBJ1-6; d_call: TRBD1; v_call: TRBV6-5; clone_size: NA
cdr3_nt: TGTGCCAGCACCACAGGGGTTGAAAATTCACCCCTCCACTTT; cdr3_aa: CASTTGVENSPLHF; j_call: TRBJ1-6; d_call: TRBD1; v_call: TRBV6-5; clone_size: NA
cdr3_nt: TGTGCCAGCAGTCTTTGGCTCCCCGGGACAGGGGTTTACGAGCAGTACTTC; cdr3_aa: CASSLWLPGTGVYEQYF; j_call: TRBJ2-7; d_call: TRBD1; v_call: TRBV6-6; clone_size: NA
cdr3_nt: TGTGCCAGCAGTTTATTACCGACAGGGGGTGGGTCACCCCTCCACTTT; cdr3_aa: CASSLLPTGGGSPLHF; j_call: TRBJ1-6; d_call: TRBD1; v_call: TRBV27; clone_size: NA
cdr3_nt: TGTGCCAGCAGTGAAACCTTAGGGACAGAAGCTTTCTTT; cdr3_aa: CASSETLGTEAFF; j_call: TRBJ1-1; d_call: NA; v_call: TRBV6-1; clone_size: NA
cdr3_nt: TGTGCCAGCAGACGCAGGGGGCCAATGAACACCGGGGAGCTGTTTTTT; cdr3_aa: CASRRRGPMNTGELFF; j_call: TRBJ2-2; d_call: TRBD1; v_call: TRBV14; clone_size: few
cdr3_nt: TGTGCCAGCAGCTTCGCGGGACTAGGGGACACCGGGGAGCTGTTTTTT; cdr3_aa: CASSFAGLGDTGELFF; j_call: TRBJ2-2; d_call: TRBD2; v_call: TRBV7-2; clone_size: NA
cdr3_nt: TGTGCCAGCAGTTCCCTCGGGGGGAGCAATCAGCCCCAGCATTTT; cdr3_aa: CASSSLGGSNQPQHF; j_call: TRBJ1-5; d_call: NA; v_call: TRBV6-6; clone_size: NA
cdr3_nt: TGTGCCAGCTCACCAGGCAGTCCGACAGATACGCAGTATTTT; cdr3_aa: CASSPGSPTDTQYF; j_call: TRBJ2-3; d_call: NA; v_call: TRBV18; clone_size: NA
cdr3_nt: TGTGCCAGCAGTTACGGGTCGGGGCCCCAGCATTTT; cdr3_aa: CASSYGSGPQHF; j_call: TRBJ1-5; d_call: NA; v_call: TRBV6-2/TRBV6-3; clone_size: NA
cdr3_nt: TGCAGTGCTAGTCGCGACAACTCTGGAAACACCATATATTTT; cdr3_aa: CSASRDNSGNTIYF; j_call: TRBJ1-3; d_call: NA; v_call: TRBV20-1; clone_size: NA